Shown below are 6 T cell receptor beta chains from a single sample sequenced in a study of blood T cell repertoires in COVID-19. Sequencing used immunoSEQ multiplex PCR; TCRdb keeps in-frame clones, though not all of them. The sample contains about 160,000 clones, almost 85% of which appear only once. Specimen: peripheral blood. The receptors were sampled from a woman over 75 with acute or convalescent COVID-19.

J is TRBJ2-7 and V is TRBV19; 10 nucleotides match TRBD2. Germline V lookup: CDR1 LNHDA, CDR2 SQIVND (reference sequence). The CDR3 is made up of 16 amino acids. Trimming took 4 bases from V and 4 from J; bases not matched to a gene: 10. The CDR3 protein is CASSTTWTSGVYEQYF. The CDR3 nucleotides read TGTGCCAGTAGTACAACCTGGACTAGCGGAGTTTACGAGCAGTACTTC.

This clone was found once. Within the sample, other DNA sequences also encode this same CDR3. The chain employs TRBV5-1 and TRBJ2-7, with 7 bases fitting TRBD2. Per the germline V gene, CDR1 is SGHRS and CDR2 is YFSETQ. The CDR3 has 14 residues. The V segment lost 4 bases and the J segment 3 bases; nucleotides outside the gene matches: 7. The CDR3 region has the DNA TGCGCCAGCAGCCCTGGGACGGGAGGCTACGAGCAGTACTTC. Amino acid sequence: CASSPGTGGYEQYF.

The chain recombines TRBV7-9 with TRBJ2-3, with 7 bases identical to TRBD2. Germline CDR1 SEHNR, CDR2 FQNEAQ (reference sequence). Losses at the gene ends were 4 bases for V and 4 bases for J; bases not matched to a gene: 5. This CDR3 spans 14 amino acids. CDR3 coding DNA: TGTGCCAGCAGCTCTAGCGGAGCCTCAGATACGCAGTATTTT. As protein: CASSSSGASDTQYF.

The rearrangement uses TRBV7-8 and TRBJ1-2; 7 nucleotides line up with TRBD1. With 5 bases clipped from V and 0 bases from J, the junction kept 6 bases outside the gene matches. CDR1 SGHVS and CDR2 FQNEAQ come from the germline V gene. The CDR3 totals 15 residues. CDR3 sequence reads: CASSPYTGANYGYTF. CDR3 in DNA: TGTGCCAGCAGCCCATACACAGGGGCTAACTATGGCTACACCTTC.

The chain joins TRBV27 to TRBJ2-7; D may be TRBD2 (6 bases). The V end was cut by 7 bases, the J end by 1 base, with 11 bases between. Germline V gene lookup returns CDR1 MNHEY and CDR2 SMNVEV (reference sequence). This CDR3 contains 13 residues. Written as DNA, the CDR3 is TGTGCCAGCACCTCGGGACTTTCCTACGAGCAGTACTTC. Residues: CASTSGLSYEQYF.

The genes are TRBV10-2 and TRBJ1-1; TRBD1 agrees at 11 bases. Trimming took 6 bases from V and 4 from J; bases not matched to a gene: 7. This CDR3 is built from 15 residues. The germline gives CDR1 WSHSY, CDR2 SAAADI. CDR3: CASRGLGQGVTEAFF. The DNA of the CDR3 is TGCGCCAGCAGGGGGCTGGGACAGGGGGTCACTGAAGCTTTCTTT.